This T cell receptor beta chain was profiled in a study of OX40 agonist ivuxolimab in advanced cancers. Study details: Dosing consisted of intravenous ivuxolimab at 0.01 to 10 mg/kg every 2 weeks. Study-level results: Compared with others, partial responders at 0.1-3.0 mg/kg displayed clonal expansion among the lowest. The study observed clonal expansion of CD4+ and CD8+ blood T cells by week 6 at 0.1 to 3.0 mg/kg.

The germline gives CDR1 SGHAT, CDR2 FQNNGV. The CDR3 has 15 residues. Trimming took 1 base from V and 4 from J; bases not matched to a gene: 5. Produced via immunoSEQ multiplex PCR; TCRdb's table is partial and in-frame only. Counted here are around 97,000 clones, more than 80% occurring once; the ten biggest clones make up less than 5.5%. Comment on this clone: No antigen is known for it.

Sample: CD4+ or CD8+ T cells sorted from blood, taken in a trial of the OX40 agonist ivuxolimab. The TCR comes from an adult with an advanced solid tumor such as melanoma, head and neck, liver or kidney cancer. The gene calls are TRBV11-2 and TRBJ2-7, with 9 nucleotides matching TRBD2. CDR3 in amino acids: CASSLASGTIYEQYF. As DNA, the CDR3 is TGTGCCAGCAGCTTAGCTAGCGGGACTATTTACGAGCAGTACTTC.